This T cell receptor (beta chain) is from a study of control samples from healthy donors and cancer patients. The germline V gene has CDR1 SGHTA and CDR2 FQGTGA. CDR3 length equals 16 residues. The V segment lost 5 bases and the J segment 2 bases; nucleotides outside the gene matches: 9. Sequencing was performed with immunoSEQ multiplex PCR; in TCRdb, only in-frame clones are kept and a portion is missing. This table holds about 35,000 clones, 80% to 95% found once. Sequenced sample: PBMCs. The sequence was collected from a man aged 35-49 years with colorectal cancer. The chain has TRBV7-3 and TRBJ2-3, with 8 bases identical to TRBD1. CDR3 bases: TGTGCCAGCAGCCCCCACGGACAGGGATCCACAGATACGCAGTATTTT. Translated, it gives CASSPHGQGSTDTQYF.